This paragraph covers one T cell receptor (beta chain) sequence. Antigen: not known. This may arise from a read error, as a much more abundant clone is one base away. The data stem from a study of T cells in Graves' hyperthyroidism and ophthalmopathy. On the study more broadly: Specimen type is peripheral blood, collected at initial diagnosis prior to any treatment. Whole-study results and caveats: The model made its ophthalmopathy prediction, and onset followed a median approximately 6 months later.

V lost 8 bases and J 8 bases, leaving 22 bases between the germline ends. CDR3 length: 15 residues. Germline-derived CDR1 and CDR2 are SNHLY and FYNNEI. There were TCR beta CDR3 regions amplified from RNA transcripts. The HTBI primer set was used in a first-round RT-PCR of the TCR CDR3. TCRdb ran MiXCR on the multiplex PCR reads and lists one entry per CDR3 protein. There are hundreds of thousands of distinct CDR3 sequences in the sample; roughly 15% occur only once, and about 37% lies in the top ten. The chain is built from TRBV2 and TRBJ2-1; perhaps TRBD2 as D (7 bases). Sequenced: blood. The clonotype was recovered from a woman aged 40 to 50 with Graves' ophthalmopathy. The CDR3 nucleotides read TGTGCCAGCTTCCGGGGGGCAGGGAATCGGGATGAGCAGTTCTTC. Translated: CASFRGAGNRDEQFF.